Below, 27 T cell receptor beta chains from the same sample are listed, as sequenced in a study of regulatory T cells in long-lasting Graves disease. Indicated time point: persistent/refractory GD, antithyroid drugs over 5 years with positive TRAb. With RNA extracted from PBMCs as input, the TCR library was made. Library construction for TCR beta used iRepertoire HTBI primers and Arm-PCR of CDR3 regions. TCRdb called the multiplex PCR reads again in MiXCR, with one record for every CDR3 protein. The sample shows roughly 450,000 distinct CDR3 sequences, 20% to 25% of them seen only once. The sequencing here drew on peripheral blood mononuclear cells (PBMCs), taken when the disease was refractory, from a patient treated with antithyroid drugs. These TCRs come from a female donor with Graves disease.

This clonotype was recorded at least ten times. This rearrangement joins TRBV28 to TRBJ2-5, with D hard to call. In germline, CDR1 is MDHEN, CDR2 SYDVKM. The CDR3 contains 14 residues. The germline V and J ends were trimmed by 5 bases and 1 base, with 11 bases remaining between them. DNA for the CDR3: TGTGCCAGCAGTGCGCATGGCTTCCAAGAGACCCAGTACTTC. This encodes CASSAHGFQETQYF. Using reference TRBV28 and TRBJ2-5 for the parts outside the CDR3, the full variable domain is DVKVTQSSRYLVKRTGEKVFLECVQDMDHENMFWYRQDPGLGLRLIYFSYDVKMKEKGDIPEGYSVSREKKERFSLILESASTNQTSMYLCASSAHGFQETQYFGPGTRLLVL.

Ten or more counts support this clonotype. The chain employs TRBV2 and TRBJ1-5, with 7 nucleotides matching TRBD1. Trimming took 7 bases from V and 6 from J; bases not matched to a gene: 9. In germline, CDR1 is SNHLY, CDR2 FYNNEI. The CDR3 has 14 amino acids. The CDR3 loop is CASNLQGWGQPQHF. The CDR3 region has the DNA TGTGCCAGCAACCTACAGGGGTGGGGTCAGCCCCAGCATTTT.

In the case of this clonotype: Since no conserved phenylalanine or tryptophan closes the CDR3, a read error is the likely cause. The rearrangement links TRBV27 to TRBJ2-2; unclear D gene. V was trimmed by 4 bases and J by 0 bases, leaving 0 bases between them. The CDR3 consists of 12 residues. Germline CDR1 reads MNHEY; CDR2 reads SMNVEV (reference sequence). The CDR3: CASSSNTGELFS. Written as DNA, the CDR3 is TGTGCCAGCAGTTCGAACACCGGGGAGCTGTTTTCT.

This clonotype has a handful of counts. This sequence joins TRBV19 and TRBJ1-1; TRBD1 is a possible D gene (6 bases). V shed 4 bases and J shed 5 bases, with 17 bases lying between them. The CDR3 spans 15 residues. The germline CDR1 and CDR2 sequences are LNHDA and SQIVND (reference sequence). The CDR3 coding sequence is TGTGCCAGTAGTACTCTACAGGGTAGAGGAACTGAAGCTTTCTTT. As protein: CASSTLQGRGTEAFF.

Only a few counts were recorded for this clonotype. V is TRBV7-3 and J is TRBJ1-6; D may be TRBD1 (5 bases). Germline CDR1 is SGHTA and CDR2 is FQGTGA. Between the trimmed V and J ends, which lost 1 base and 5 bases, there was a span of 15 bases. The CDR3 runs to 17 residues. This CDR3 reads CASSLRGRDGHNSPLHF. For the CDR3, the DNA is TGTGCCAGCAGCTTAAGGGGGAGGGACGGACATAATTCACCCCTCCACTTT.

There are many counts of this clonotype. The chain carries TRBV2 and TRBJ1-5; D unresolved. V lost 3 bases to trimming and J lost 1 base, with 7 bases between them. The CDR3 covers 14 residues. The germline CDR1 and CDR2 sequences are SNHLY and FYNNEI. The CDR3 loop reads CASSDLISNQPQHF. CDR3 bases: TGTGCCAGCAGTGATTTAATAAGCAATCAGCCCCAGCATTTT.

The rearrangement uses TRBV11-3 and TRBJ1-2, with D tentatively TRBD1 (6 bases). V was clipped by 4 bases and J by 8 bases, with 17 bases between them. The CDR3 loop spans 14 amino acids. CDR1 is SGHNT, CDR2 YENEEA, per germline. The CDR3 nucleotides are TGTGCCAGCAGCTCCTGGACCGGGGGGCTCGGCTACACCTTC. Protein product: CASSSWTGGLGYTF.

This chain joins TRBV7-8 and TRBJ1-3, with D unclear. The CDR3 length is 13 residues. The V gene's germline CDR1 is SGHVS and CDR2 FQNEAQ. V was cut by 10 bases and J by 0 bases, with 10 bases left in between. CDR3 sequence: CATHKLSGNTIYF. DNA of the CDR3: TGTGCCACACACAAGCTCTCTGGAAACACCATATATTTT.

This clonotype was found many times. V usage is TRBV7-2 and J usage is TRBJ1-1; D uncertain. Germline V gene lookup returns CDR1 SGHTA and CDR2 FQGNSA. Between the trimmed V and J ends, which lost 5 bases and 1 base, there was a span of 14 bases. The CDR3 has 15 residues. The CDR3 DNA follows: TGTGCCAGCAGCAAGACGGGGATTCGGAACACTGAAGCTTTCTTT. This gives the protein CASSKTGIRNTEAFF.

This clonotype was counted between two and nine times. The chain carries TRBV7-9 and TRBJ1-4; unclear D gene. The germline V and J ends were trimmed by 5 bases and 0 bases, with 19 bases remaining between them. The CDR3 length is 18 residues. The germline V gene has CDR1 SEHNR and CDR2 FQNEAQ (reference sequence). CDR3 coding DNA: TGTGCCAGCAGCGTTGGCTTACGGGGAAATGCAACTAATGAAAAACTGTTTTTT. This encodes CASSVGLRGNATNEKLFF.

In its sample, this clonotype was seen many times. The chain joins TRBV2 to TRBJ2-5; D ambiguous. The germline V gene encodes CDR1 SNHLY and CDR2 FYNNEI. Trimming left V 1 base short and J 3 bases short, with 3 bases between. This CDR3 comprises 12 residues. The CDR3 is CASSEGEETQYF. The DNA for the CDR3 is TGTGCCAGCAGTGAAGGGGAAGAGACCCAGTACTTC. Filled out from reference TRBV2 and TRBJ2-5, the complete variable domain reads EPEVTQTPSHQVTQMGQEVILRCVPISNHLYFYWYRQILGQKVEFLVSFYNNEISEKSEIFDDQFSVERPDGSNFTLKIRSTKLEDSAMYFCASSEGEETQYFGPGTRLLVL.

The chain has TRBV3-1 and TRBJ1-1; 7 positions agree with TRBD1. J was trimmed by 3 bases and V by 1 base; bases with no gene match: 11. Per the germline V gene, CDR1 is LGHDT and CDR2 is YNNKEL (reference sequence). The CDR3 has 17 residues. The DNA for the CDR3 is TGTGCCAGCAGCCAAGGGACAGGAAGGCGGTTGGACACTGAAGCTTTCTTT. Translated: CASSQGTGRRLDTEAFF.

A note on this clonotype: At one end, the junction sequence differs from germline, possibly due to a read error. V is TRBV7-7 and J is TRBJ2-5; maybe TRBD1 (5 bases). CDR1 and CDR2 from the germline V gene are SSHAT and FNYEAQ (reference sequence). The CDR3 has 16 residues. The CDR3 here is CASSMGLFGHRETQYF. The CDR3, as DNA: TGTGCTAGCAGTATGGGGTTGTTTGGGCACAGGGAGACCCAGTACTTC.

This clonotype was picked up many times. V is TRBV7-8 and J is TRBJ1-1; 7 nucleotides align to TRBD1. Germline CDR1 reads SGHVS; CDR2 reads FQNEAQ. J lost 5 bases, V lost 5 bases, and 11 bases had no gene match. This CDR3 region has 15 residues. DNA of the CDR3: TGTGCCAGCAGCCGGGACAGACTTATACGAACTGAAGCTTTCTTT. This translates into CASSRDRLIRTEAFF.

The chain employs TRBV9 and TRBJ1-2; D not resolved. Germline CDR1 is SGDLS and CDR2 is YYNGEE. The ends were cut back, 4 bases at V and 4 bases at J, with 23 bases in the middle. This CDR3 has 17 residues. The CDR3 region has the DNA TGTGCCAGCAGCCCGTTCACTCGAAAGGAGGCGGCCTATGGCTACACCTTC. Its protein product is CASSPFTRKEAAYGYTF.

This rearrangement joins TRBV7-2 to TRBJ1-1; the D is unclear. The CDR3 is 14 amino acids. Germline V gives CDR1 SGHTA, CDR2 FQGNSA. Trimming removed 2 bases at V and 5 bases at J, with 12 bases between. The CDR3 DNA sequence: TGTGCCAGCAGCTTACAGGAAGAAGGGACTGAAGCTTTCTTT. Its protein is CASSLQEEGTEAFF.

This clonotype has only a few counts. The chain has TRBV7-9 and TRBJ1-2; D unresolved. This CDR3 is built from 13 residues. Per germline, CDR1 SEHNR and CDR2 FQNEAQ (reference sequence). Trimming left V 4 bases short and J 2 bases short, with 8 bases between. In DNA form, the CDR3 reads TGTGCCAGCAGCTCTCGACGGAACTATGGCTACACCTTC. Protein sequence: CASSSRRNYGYTF.

This clonotype came up many times. The chain's CDR3 is CASSSLGGLLMGYGYTF. DNA for the CDR3: TGTGCCAGCAGTTCCCTTGGTGGACTGCTAATGGGCTATGGCTACACCTTC. This chain joins TRBV12-3 or TRBV12-4 and TRBJ1-2, with no clear D. The CDR3 has 17 amino acids. Trimming took off 4 bases at V and 4 bases at J, with 22 bases between the two ends.

The chain uses TRBV19 and TRBJ2-7; D is ambiguous. The V gene's germline CDR1 is LNHDA and CDR2 SQIVND (reference sequence). This CDR3 contains 14 residues. Trimming stripped 3 bases from V and 4 bases from J, with 13 bases between. The CDR3 here is CASSMGHGPYEQYF. Here the CDR3 DNA reads TGTGCCAGTAGTATGGGCCACGGCCCATACGAGCAGTACTTC.

Concerning this clonotype itself: Compared with germline, one end of the junction differs, possibly owing to a read error. This rearrangement joins TRBV25-1 to TRBJ1-1; D ambiguous. Germline CDR1 reads MGHDK; CDR2 reads SYGVNS. The CDR3 loop spans 13 amino acids. The CDR3 DNA is TGTGGCAGCAGTGCTGGGGAGGACACTGAAGCTTTCTTT. This encodes CGSSAGEDTEAFF.

This clonotype was counted between two and nine times. This chain joins TRBV7-2 and TRBJ2-2; TRBD2 is a possible D gene (5 bases). The germline gives CDR1 SGHTA, CDR2 FQGNSA. The CDR3 contains 15 residues. Between the trimmed V and J ends, which lost 5 bases and 6 bases, there was a span of 16 bases. The CDR3 sequence is CASSGHGIGAGELFF. Written as DNA, the CDR3 is TGTGCCAGCAGCGGGCACGGGATCGGGGCCGGGGAGCTGTTTTTT.

This clonotype was counted at least ten times. V usage is TRBV20-1 and J usage is TRBJ2-7; 9 bases are shared with TRBD2. CDR1 and CDR2 (germline): DFQATT, SNEGSKA (reference sequence). This CDR3 has 15 residues. The V segment lost 5 bases and the J segment 0 bases; nucleotides outside the gene matches: 8. CDR3 amino acids: CSAELAGRSSYEQYF. The CDR3, as DNA: TGCAGTGCTGAACTAGCGGGTAGAAGCTCCTACGAGCAGTACTTC.

The table lists this clonotype with a few counts. V gene TRBV30 combines with J gene TRBJ2-2, with unresolved D. V lost 3 bases and J 3 bases, leaving 5 bases between the germline ends. Looked up from germline, CDR1 is GTSNPN and CDR2 is SVGIG (reference sequence). The CDR3 extends over 12 amino acids. CDR3 loop: CAWREDTGELFF. DNA for the CDR3: TGTGCCTGGAGAGAAGACACCGGGGAGCTGTTTTTT.

This clonotype was recorded many times. The chain couples TRBV28 to TRBJ1-6, with 8 bases aligning to TRBD1. This CDR3 is 12 amino acids long. The V segment lost 10 bases and the J segment 9 bases; nucleotides outside the gene matches: 5. CDR1 is MDHEN and CDR2 is SYDVKM in the germline V gene. CDR3 in amino acids: CAIDRGGSPLHF. DNA of the CDR3: TGTGCCATCGACAGGGGTGGTTCACCCCTCCACTTT. Full variable domain (rest looked up from reference TRBV28 and TRBJ1-6): DVKVTQSSRYLVKRTGEKVFLECVQDMDHENMFWYRQDPGLGLRLIYFSYDVKMKEKGDIPEGYSVSREKKERFSLILESASTNQTSMYLCAIDRGGSPLHFGNGTRLTVT.

The chain is built from TRBV6-1 and TRBJ2-7, with 7 bases identical to TRBD2. Per the germline V gene, CDR1 is MNHNS and CDR2 is SASEGT. J lost 10 bases, V lost 6 bases, and 9 bases had no gene match. This CDR3 spans 12 amino acids. Written as DNA, the CDR3 is TGTGCCAGCAGCCCCCTCGGGGACTACCAGTACTTC. Its translation is CASSPLGDYQYF.

This clonotype was detected ten times or more. V and J are TRBV7-2 and TRBJ1-1; no clear D. This CDR3 has 15 amino acids. The germline gives CDR1 SGHTA, CDR2 FQGNSA. Trimming pared 1 base from V and 5 bases from J, leaving 14 bases between. CDR3 nucleotides: TGTGCCAGCAGCTTAGTTACGCCCCCCGGGACTGAAGCTTTCTTT. This gives the protein CASSLVTPPGTEAFF. The variable domain in full, with the rest retrieved from reference TRBV7-2 and TRBJ1-1, is GAGVSQSPSNKVTEKGKDVELRCDPISGHTALYWYRQSLGQGLEFLIYFQGNSAPDKSGLPSDRFSAERTGGSVSTLTIQRTQQEDSAVYLCASSLVTPPGTEAFFGQGTRLTVV.

This clonotype has at least ten counts. The rearrangement uses TRBV5-8 and TRBJ1-5; D is perhaps TRBD1 (5 bases). This CDR3 region has 15 residues. V lost 3 bases and J 0 bases, leaving 10 bases between the germline ends. CDR1 is SGHTS, CDR2 YDEGEE, per germline. CDR3 amino acids: CASSSGRNSNQPQHF. In DNA form, the CDR3 reads TGTGCCAGCAGCTCGGGACGGAATAGCAATCAGCCCCAGCATTTT.